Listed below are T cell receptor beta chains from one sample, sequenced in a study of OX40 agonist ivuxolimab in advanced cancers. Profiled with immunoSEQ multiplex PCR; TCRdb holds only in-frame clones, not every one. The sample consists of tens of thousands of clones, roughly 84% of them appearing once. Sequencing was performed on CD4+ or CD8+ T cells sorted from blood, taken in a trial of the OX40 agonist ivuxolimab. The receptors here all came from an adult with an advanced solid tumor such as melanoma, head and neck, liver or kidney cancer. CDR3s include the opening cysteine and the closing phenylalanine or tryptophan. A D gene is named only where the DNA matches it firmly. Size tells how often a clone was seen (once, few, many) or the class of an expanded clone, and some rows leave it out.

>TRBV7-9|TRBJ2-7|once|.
TGTGCCAGCAGCGTGGTCGGGCACGAGCAGTACTTC
CASSVVGHEQYF
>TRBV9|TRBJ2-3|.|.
TGTGCCAGCAGCGGGTCGGGACTGCACACAGATACGCAGTATTTT
CASSGSGLHTDTQYF
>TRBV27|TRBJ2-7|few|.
TGTGCCAGCAGTTTAACGGGTCCCTACGAGCAGTACTTC
CASSLTGPYEQYF
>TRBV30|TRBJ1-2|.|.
TGTGCCTGGAGTGTCGGACACTTTGACAACTATGGCTACACCTTC
CAWSVGHFDNYGYTF
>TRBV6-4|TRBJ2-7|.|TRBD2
TGTGCCAGCAGTGACCCTTCTCTAGCGGGGGGTGCCTACGAGCAGTACTTC
CASSDPSLAGGAYEQYF
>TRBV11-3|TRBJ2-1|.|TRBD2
TGTGCCAGCAGCTTAGTCCGGGGGGGGCCGGGTGAGCAGTTCTTC
CASSLVRGGPGEQFF
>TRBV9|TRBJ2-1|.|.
TGTGCCAGCAGCGTAGGAGGTCAATTCGTTGCCCCCTACAATGAGCAGTTCTTC
CASSVGGQFVAPYNEQFF
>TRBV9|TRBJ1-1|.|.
TGTGCCAGCAGCGCGGACGGGCTGAACACTGAAGCTTTCTTT
CASSADGLNTEAFF
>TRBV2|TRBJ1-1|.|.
TGTGCCAGCAGTGTAGGAGTTCAGGGGCAGGGGACTGAAGCTTTCTTT
CASSVGVQGQGTEAFF
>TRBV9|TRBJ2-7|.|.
TGTGCCAGCAGCGTAGGTGCAGCGGTTTACGAGCAGTACTTC
CASSVGAAVYEQYF
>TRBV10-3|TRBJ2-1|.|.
TGTGCCATCAGTGAGTCGCAGGAGGGAAGATTTACAATGAGACAGTTCTTC
CAISESQEGRFTMRQFF
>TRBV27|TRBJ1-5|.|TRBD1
TGTGCCAGCAGTTTGACAGGGGGCAATCAGCCCCAGCATTTT
CASSLTGGNQPQHF
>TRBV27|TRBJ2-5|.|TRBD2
TGTGCCAGCAGCCCCAGACTAGCGGGAGGGCCTGGGGAGACCCAGTACTTC
CASSPRLAGGPGETQYF
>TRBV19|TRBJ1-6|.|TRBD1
TGTGCCAGTAGTTGGGACAGGGACGGAAATTCACCCCTCCACTTT
CASSWDRDGNSPLHF
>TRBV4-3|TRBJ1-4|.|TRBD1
TGCGCCAGCAGCCCTGGGACAGGGGGCGGTGAAAAACTGTTTTTT
CASSPGTGGGEKLFF
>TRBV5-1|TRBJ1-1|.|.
TGCGCCAGCAGCTTGGGAGCCAGAGAAGCTTTCTTT
CASSLGAREAFF
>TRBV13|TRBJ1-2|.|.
TGTGCCAGCAGCTCCAGGGGACAAGCCTATGGCTACACCTTC
CASSSRGQAYGYTF
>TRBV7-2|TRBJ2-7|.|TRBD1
TGTGCCAGCAGCTTAGATAGCGTGGGGGGGACAGGGGACAACGAGCAGTACTTC
CASSLDSVGGTGDNEQYF
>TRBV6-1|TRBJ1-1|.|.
TGTGCCAGCAGGAGAGGGATAAACACTGAAGCTTTCTTT
CASRRGINTEAFF
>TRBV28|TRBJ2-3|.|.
TGTGCCAGCAGTCCCGGTCCGGGACTTAGGATAGATACGCAGTATTTT
CASSPGPGLRIDTQYF
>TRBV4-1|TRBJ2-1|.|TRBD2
TGCGCCAGCAGCCAAGAGGCGGGGGGTGGGGCCTCCTACAATGAGCAGTTCTTC
CASSQEAGGGASYNEQFF
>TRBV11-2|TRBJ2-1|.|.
TGTGCCAGCAGCCCCCCACAATATGAGCAGTTCTTC
CASSPPQYEQFF
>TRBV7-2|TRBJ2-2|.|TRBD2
TGTGCCAGCAGCCATAGCGGGGGCCTGGCCGGGGAGCTGTTTTTT
CASSHSGGLAGELFF